This paragraph covers one T cell receptor (beta chain) sequence. Antigen unknown. The CDR3 loop spans 13 amino acids. Germline loops: CDR1 GTSNPN, CDR2 SVGIG (reference sequence). V dropped 4 bases and J dropped 8 bases, with 17 bases sitting between them. The record originates from a study of immune cell composition in non-small cell lung cancer. Study as a whole: Histologic subtype was mainly adenocarcinoma or squamous cell carcinoma. Overall study findings and caveats: 60% to 80% of squamous and 30% to 35% of adenocarcinoma cases had tumour-associated clones >0.5%. Top 10 clone scores and clonality were higher in squamous than adenocarcinoma. Shared sequences between tumour-reactive and dominant in vivo clones were not proven.

Clones were read by immunoSEQ multiplex PCR, and TCRdb kept only the in-frame ones, dropping some. Here the sample spans approximately 9,100 clones, around three quarters being singletons. The TCR comes from a human donor with non-small cell lung cancer. The gene calls are TRBV30 and TRBJ1-2, with D maybe TRBD1 (5 bases). The specimen was lung tumor tissue. In DNA, the CDR3 is TGTGCCTGGAATCAGGGCCGGGGAGGAGGCTACACCTTC. Translating it yields CAWNQGRGGGYTF.